This TCR beta chain was identified during a study of blood T cell repertoires in COVID-19. Study at large: From the United States, Italy and Spain came samples of acute and convalescent COVID-19. The analysed material was cDNA or gDNA that came from T cells, B-cell-depleted T cells, or PBMCs.

The CDR3 consists of 15 residues. Germline loops: CDR1 SGHTA, CDR2 FQGNSA. Trimming cost V 5 bases and J 5 bases; bases outside gene matches: 10. Authors' processing steps: Using reference gene primer amplification, nucleated cell counts were estimated. Generated by immunoSEQ multiplex PCR, the TCRdb table keeps only in-frame clones and is missing some. That table furnishes V, J and clone size, whereas the DNA furnished D and trimming. The sample records 65,000 to 85,000 clones, 89% being singletons. Sequencing input: peripheral blood. The TCR was taken from a man in his fifties with active COVID-19. The V call is TRBV7-2, the J call TRBJ1-2; 8 bases match TRBD1. CDR3 loop: CASSPFPGTGYGYTF. CDR3 nucleotides: TGTGCCAGCAGCCCCTTCCCCGGGACAGGTTATGGCTACACCTTC.